Here is one TCR beta chain with its context. The data were obtained in a study of human T cells and chemical hapten exposure. TCRdb ran MiXCR on the RACE reads and lists one entry per CDR3 protein. Here the sample spans fewer than 85,000 distinct CDR3 sequences, 10% being singletons. CDR1 MDHEN and CDR2 SYDVKM come from the germline V gene. V shed 6 bases, J shed 3 bases, and the junction held 11 bases outside the gene matches. The CDR3 extends over 15 amino acids. This sample's time point: patch test 2, 6 weeks after DPC sensitization. Sample treatment: therapeutic diphenylcyclopropenone sensitization with weekly scalp DPC.

The material sequenced was whole blood, taken in connection with sensitization to the hapten diphenylcyclopropenone (DPC). J is TRBJ2-7 and V is TRBV28; 7 nucleotides match TRBD1. The origin of this receptor is a woman aged 25 to 39 with alopecia areata. Some clones in this sample may be carry-over from other donors' samples. The CDR3 loop is CASRPSTGAGYEQYF. The CDR3 nucleotides read TGTGCCAGCAGACCCTCAACAGGGGCGGGCTACGAGCAGTACTTC.